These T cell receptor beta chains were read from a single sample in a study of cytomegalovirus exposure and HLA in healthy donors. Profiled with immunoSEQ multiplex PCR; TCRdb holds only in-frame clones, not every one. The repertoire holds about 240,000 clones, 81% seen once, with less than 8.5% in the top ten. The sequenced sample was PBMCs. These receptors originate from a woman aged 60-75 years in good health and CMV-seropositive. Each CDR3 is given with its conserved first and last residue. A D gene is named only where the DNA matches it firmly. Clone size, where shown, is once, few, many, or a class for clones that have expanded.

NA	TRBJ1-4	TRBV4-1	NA	TGCGCCAGCAGCCAAGATCGTTTGTCAACTAATGAAAAACTGTTTTTT	CASSQDRLSTNEKLFF
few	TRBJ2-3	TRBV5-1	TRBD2	TGCGCCAGCAGCTGGGGACTAGCGGAGAGGACAGATACGCAGTATTTT	CASSWGLAERTDTQYF
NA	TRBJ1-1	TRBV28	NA	TGTGCCAGCAGTTTTCCCGGGAACACTGAAGCTTTCTTT	CASSFPGNTEAFF
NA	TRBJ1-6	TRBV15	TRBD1	TGTGCCACCAGCAGAGGCCCGATTGGGGGTGGACAGGGTTCACCCCTCCACTTT	CATSRGPIGGGQGSPLHF
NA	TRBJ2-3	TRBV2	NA	TGTGCCAGCAACCCCGACAGGTATCCAGATACGCAGTATTTT	CASNPDRYPDTQYF
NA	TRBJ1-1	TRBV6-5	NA	TGTGCCAGCAGTTATATCTCGAACACTGAAGCTTTCTTT	CASSYISNTEAFF
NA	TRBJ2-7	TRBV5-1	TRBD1	TGCGCCAGCAGGGGGACAGAATACTACGAGCAGTACTTC	CASRGTEYYEQYF
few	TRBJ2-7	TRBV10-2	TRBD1	TGCGCCAGCAGTGAAGGGACAGGGGGTAACTACGAGCAGTACTTC	CASSEGTGGNYEQYF
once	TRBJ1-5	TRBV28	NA	TGTGCCAGCAGTTTATTCGGTAATCAGCCCCAGCATTTT	CASSLFGNQPQHF
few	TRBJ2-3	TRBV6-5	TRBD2	TGTGCCAGCAGTACTAGCGGGAGGGCCACAGATACGCAGTATTTT	CASSTSGRATDTQYF
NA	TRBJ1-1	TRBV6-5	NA	TGTGCCAGCAGTTACGTGTCCCAGAACACTGAAGCTTTCTTT	CASSYVSQNTEAFF
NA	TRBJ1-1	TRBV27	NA	TGTGCCAGCAGTTTAATGGGGGGGACTGAAGCTTTCTTT	CASSLMGGTEAFF
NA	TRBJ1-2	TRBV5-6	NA	TGTGCCAGCAGCTTGGCCGAAAGGGGGTACTATGGCTACACCTTC	CASSLAERGYYGYTF
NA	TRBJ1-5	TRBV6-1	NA	TGTGCCAGCAGGATCGAAGGGGTTAGCAATCAGCCCCAGCATTTT	CASRIEGVSNQPQHF
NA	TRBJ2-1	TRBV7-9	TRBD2	TGTGCCAGCAGCGAGACTAGCGGGAGGTACAATGAGCAGTTCTTC	CASSETSGRYNEQFF
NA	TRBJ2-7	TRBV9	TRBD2	TGTGCCAGCAGCGTAGGCGGGAGTACGAACGAGCAGTACTTC	CASSVGGSTNEQYF
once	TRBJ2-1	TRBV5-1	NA	TGCGCCAGCAGCTTAGACGGGACACAGAGCTACAATGAGCAGTTCTTC	CASSLDGTQSYNEQFF